Listed here are 6 T cell receptor beta chains from one sample, sequenced in a study of shared clonotypes between healthy human individuals. Sequencing used immunoSEQ multiplex PCR; TCRdb keeps in-frame clones, though not all of them. The sample has 1,400,000 or so clones; around 98.5% are singletons. Sequencing was carried out using naive CD4+ T cells sorted from blood. Subset denoted: CD45RA+ positively selected. The receptors stem from a man aged 25-45 years in good health.

The rearrangement joins TRBV10-3 to TRBJ2-5, with 8 positions matching TRBD1. Losses at the gene ends were 6 bases for V and 1 base for J; bases not matched to a gene: 4. Germline loops: CDR1 ENHRY, CDR2 SYGVKD. The CDR3 runs 14 residues. CDR3 protein: CAIRGTGVQETQYF. CDR3 DNA: TGTGCCATCAGGGGGACAGGCGTCCAAGAGACCCAGTACTTC.

The chain has TRBV6-5 and TRBJ2-7; D is undetermined. V gave up 2 bases and J gave up 5 bases, with 4 bases separating them. The CDR3 is 11 residues long. Germline CDR1 MNHEY, CDR2 SVGAGI. The CDR3 protein is CASSYLHEQYF. CDR3 nucleotide sequence: TGTGCCAGCAGTTACCTGCACGAGCAGTACTTC.

The genes are TRBV21-1 and TRBJ2-1. TRBV21-1 is classified as a pseudogene. The length of the CDR3 is 19 residues. CDR3: CASSYAYARGINSYNEQFF. CDR3 in DNA: TGTGCCAGCAGCTACGCTTATGCCCGGGGCATTAACTCCTACAATGAGCAGTTCTTC.

This clone was seen a handful of times. The same CDR3 can be traced to other DNA sequences in this sample. CDR3 nucleotides: TGTGCCAGTAGTATCGCTAGCGGGAGAAGCTACGAGCAGTACTTC. Translating it yields CASSIASGRSYEQYF. J is TRBJ2-7 and V is TRBV19, with 10 nucleotides matching TRBD2. Germline V CDR1 and CDR2: LNHDA, SQIVND (reference sequence). V shed 3 bases, J shed 3 bases, and the junction held 5 bases outside the gene matches. This CDR3 spans 15 amino acids.

The table lists this clone with a count of one. The chain recombines TRBV29-1 with TRBJ2-7, with 13 bases that match TRBD2. With 6 bases clipped from V and 1 base from J, the junction kept 9 bases outside the gene matches. The CDR3 runs 16 residues. From germline, CDR1 is SQVTM and CDR2 ANQGSEA. The CDR3 protein is CSVTGTSGVLSYEQYF. CDR3 in DNA: TGCAGCGTCACCGGGACTAGCGGGGTTTTGTCCTACGAGCAGTACTTC.

The rearrangement links TRBV5-1 to TRBJ2-3, with D unclear. V lost 5 bases and J lost 2, with 12 bases in between. This CDR3 comprises 14 residues. The germline V gene encodes CDR1 SGHRS and CDR2 YFSETQ. This CDR3 reads CASSVMGSTDTQYF. In DNA, the CDR3 is TGCGCCAGCAGTGTGATGGGTTCCACAGATACGCAGTATTTT.